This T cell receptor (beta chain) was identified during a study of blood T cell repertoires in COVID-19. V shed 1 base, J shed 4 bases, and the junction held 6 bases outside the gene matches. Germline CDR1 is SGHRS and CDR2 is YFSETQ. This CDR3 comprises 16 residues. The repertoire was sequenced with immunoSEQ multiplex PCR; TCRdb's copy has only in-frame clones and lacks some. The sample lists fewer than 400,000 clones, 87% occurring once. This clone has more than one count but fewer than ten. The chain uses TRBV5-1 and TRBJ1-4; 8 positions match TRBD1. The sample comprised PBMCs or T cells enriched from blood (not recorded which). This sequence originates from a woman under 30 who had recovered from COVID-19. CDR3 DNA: TGCGCCAGCAGCTTGAACATACAGGGGGATAATGAAAAACTGTTTTTT. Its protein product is CASSLNIQGDNEKLFF.